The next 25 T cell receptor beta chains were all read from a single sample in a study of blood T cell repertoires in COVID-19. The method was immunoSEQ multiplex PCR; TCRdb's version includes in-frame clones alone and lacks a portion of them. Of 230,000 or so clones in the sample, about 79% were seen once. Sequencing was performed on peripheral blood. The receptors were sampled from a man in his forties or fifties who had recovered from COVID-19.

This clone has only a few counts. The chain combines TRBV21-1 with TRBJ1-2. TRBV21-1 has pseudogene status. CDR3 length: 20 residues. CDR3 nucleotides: TGTGCCAGCAGCAAAAATAGGCAGCTCTCTCGGGAGGCTACAGACTATGGCTACACCTTC. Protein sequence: CASSKNRQLSREATDYGYTF.

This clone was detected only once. The CDR3 here is CASSFAGTMGYEQYF. Written as DNA, the CDR3 is TGTGCCAGCAGCTTCGCCGGGACAATGGGATACGAGCAGTACTTC. The V call is TRBV5-4, the J call TRBJ2-7; D perhaps matches TRBD1 (6 bases). The CDR3 runs 15 residues. V was cut by 2 bases and J by 4 bases, with 16 bases left in between. CDR1 SGHNT and CDR2 YYREEE come from the germline V gene (reference sequence).

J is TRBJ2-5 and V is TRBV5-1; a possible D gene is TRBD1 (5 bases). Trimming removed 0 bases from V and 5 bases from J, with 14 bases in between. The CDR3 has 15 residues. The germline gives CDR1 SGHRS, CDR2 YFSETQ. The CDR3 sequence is CASSLGQGHGETQYF. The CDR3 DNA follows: TGCGCCAGCAGCTTGGGCCAGGGCCATGGGGAGACCCAGTACTTC.

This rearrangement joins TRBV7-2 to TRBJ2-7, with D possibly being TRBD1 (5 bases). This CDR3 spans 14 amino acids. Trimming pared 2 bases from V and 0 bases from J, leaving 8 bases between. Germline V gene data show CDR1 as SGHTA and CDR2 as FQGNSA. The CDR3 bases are TGTGCCAGCAGCTTACAGGGTGGCTCCTACGAGCAGTACTTC. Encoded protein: CASSLQGGSYEQYF.

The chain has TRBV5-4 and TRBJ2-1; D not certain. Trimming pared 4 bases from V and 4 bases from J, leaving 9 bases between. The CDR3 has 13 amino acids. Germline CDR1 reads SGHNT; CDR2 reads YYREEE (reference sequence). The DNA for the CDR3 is TGTGCCAGCAGCGATCAGTTTTACAATGAGCAGTTCTTC. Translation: CASSDQFYNEQFF.

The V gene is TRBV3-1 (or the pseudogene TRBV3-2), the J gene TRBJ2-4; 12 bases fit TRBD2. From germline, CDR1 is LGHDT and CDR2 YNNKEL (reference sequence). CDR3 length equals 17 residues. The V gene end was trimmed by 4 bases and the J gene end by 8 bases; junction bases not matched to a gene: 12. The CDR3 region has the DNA TGTGCCAGCAGCCCATCAAACCGACTAGCGGGAGTTTACATTCAGTACTTC. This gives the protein CASSPSNRLAGVYIQYF.

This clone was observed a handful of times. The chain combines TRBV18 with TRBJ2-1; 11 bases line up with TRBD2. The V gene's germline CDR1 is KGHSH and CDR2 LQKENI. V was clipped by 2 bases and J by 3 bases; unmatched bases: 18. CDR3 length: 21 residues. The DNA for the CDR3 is TGTGCCAGCTCACCAGGAACCGGGACTAGCGGCCTTCGGCCCGTCTACAATGAGCAGTTCTTC. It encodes CASSPGTGTSGLRPVYNEQFF.

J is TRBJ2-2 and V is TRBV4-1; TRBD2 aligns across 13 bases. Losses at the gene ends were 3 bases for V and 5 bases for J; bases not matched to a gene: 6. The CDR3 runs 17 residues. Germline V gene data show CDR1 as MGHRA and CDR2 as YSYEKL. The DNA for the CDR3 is TGCGCCAGCAGCCAGGAACGGACTAGCGGGAGAACCGGGGAGCTGTTTTTT. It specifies CASSQERTSGRTGELFF.

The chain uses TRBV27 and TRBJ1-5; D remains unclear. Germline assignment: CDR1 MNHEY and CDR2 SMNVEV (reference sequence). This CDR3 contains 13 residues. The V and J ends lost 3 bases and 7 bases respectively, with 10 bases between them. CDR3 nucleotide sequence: TGTGCCAGCAGTTTGGGAGGAAGACAGCCCCAGCATTTT. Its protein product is CASSLGGRQPQHF.

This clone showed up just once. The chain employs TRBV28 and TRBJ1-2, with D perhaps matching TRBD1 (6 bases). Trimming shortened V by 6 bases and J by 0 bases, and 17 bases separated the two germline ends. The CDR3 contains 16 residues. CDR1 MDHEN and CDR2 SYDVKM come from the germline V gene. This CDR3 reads CASSYVPGQSNYGYTF. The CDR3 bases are TGTGCCAGCAGCTACGTACCTGGACAGTCTAACTATGGCTACACCTTC.

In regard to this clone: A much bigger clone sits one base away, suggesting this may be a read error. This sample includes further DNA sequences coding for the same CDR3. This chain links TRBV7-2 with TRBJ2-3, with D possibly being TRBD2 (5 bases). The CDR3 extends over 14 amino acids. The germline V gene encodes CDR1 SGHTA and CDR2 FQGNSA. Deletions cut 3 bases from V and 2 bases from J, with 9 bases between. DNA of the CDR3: TGTGCCAGCAGCTTGGACGGGAACACAGATACGCAGTATTTT. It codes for CASSLDGNTDTQYF.

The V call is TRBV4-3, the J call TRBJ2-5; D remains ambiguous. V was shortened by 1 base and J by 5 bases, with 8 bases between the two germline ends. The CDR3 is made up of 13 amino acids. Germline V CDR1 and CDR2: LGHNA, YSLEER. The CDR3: CASSQVRDETQYF. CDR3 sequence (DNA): TGCGCCAGCAGCCAAGTGCGAGATGAGACCCAGTACTTC.

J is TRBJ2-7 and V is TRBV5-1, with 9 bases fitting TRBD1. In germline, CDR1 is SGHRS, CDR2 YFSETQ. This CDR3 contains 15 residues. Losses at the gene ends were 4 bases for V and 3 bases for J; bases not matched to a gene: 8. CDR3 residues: CASSNPGQGYYEQYF. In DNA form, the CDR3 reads TGCGCCAGCAGCAACCCGGGACAGGGCTACTACGAGCAGTACTTC. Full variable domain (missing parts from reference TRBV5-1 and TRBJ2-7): KAGVTQTPRYLIKTRGQQVTLSCSPISGHRSVSWYQQTPGQGLQFLFEYFSETQRNKGNFPGRFSGRQFSNSRSEMNVSTLELGDSALYLCASSNPGQGYYEQYFGPGTRLTVT.

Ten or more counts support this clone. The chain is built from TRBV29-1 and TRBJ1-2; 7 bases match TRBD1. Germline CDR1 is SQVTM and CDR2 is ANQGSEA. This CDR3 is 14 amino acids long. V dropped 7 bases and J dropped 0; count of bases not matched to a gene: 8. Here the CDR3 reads CSAGRGQTNYGYTF. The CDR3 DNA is TGCAGCGCCGGGAGGGGGCAAACTAACTATGGCTACACCTTC.

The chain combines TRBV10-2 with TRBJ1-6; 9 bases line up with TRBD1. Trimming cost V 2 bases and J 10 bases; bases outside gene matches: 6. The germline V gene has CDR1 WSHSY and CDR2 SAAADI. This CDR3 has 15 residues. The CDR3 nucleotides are TGCGCCAGCAGTGAGGCGGACAGGGGAAGATCACCCCTCCACTTT. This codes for CASSEADRGRSPLHF.

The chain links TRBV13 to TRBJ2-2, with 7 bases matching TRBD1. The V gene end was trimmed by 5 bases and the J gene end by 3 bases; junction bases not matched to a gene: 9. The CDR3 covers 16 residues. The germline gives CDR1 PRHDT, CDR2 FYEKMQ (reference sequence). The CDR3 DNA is TGTGCCAGCAGCCCAGAGGGGGACAGATACACCGGGGAGCTGTTTTTT. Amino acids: CASSPEGDRYTGELFF.

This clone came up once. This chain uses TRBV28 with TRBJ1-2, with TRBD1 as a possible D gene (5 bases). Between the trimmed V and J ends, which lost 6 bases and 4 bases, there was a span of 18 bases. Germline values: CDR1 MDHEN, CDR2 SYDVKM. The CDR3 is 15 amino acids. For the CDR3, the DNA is TGTGCCAGCAGCCGCTTAGCCGACGGGGGCTATGGCTACACCTTC. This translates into CASSRLADGGYGYTF.

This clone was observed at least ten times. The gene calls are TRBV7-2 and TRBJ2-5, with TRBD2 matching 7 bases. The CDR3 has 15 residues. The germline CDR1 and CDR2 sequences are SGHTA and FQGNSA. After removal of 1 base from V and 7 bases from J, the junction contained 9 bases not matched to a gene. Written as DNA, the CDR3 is TGTGCCAGCAGCTTAGGACTAGCCCGAAGGGGGACCCAGTACTTC. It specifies CASSLGLARRGTQYF. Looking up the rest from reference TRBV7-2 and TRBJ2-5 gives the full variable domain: GAGVSQSPSNKVTEKGKDVELRCDPISGHTALYWYRQSLGQGLEFLIYFQGNSAPDKSGLPSDRFSAERTGGSVSTLTIQRTQQEDSAVYLCASSLGLARRGTQYFGPGTRLLVL.

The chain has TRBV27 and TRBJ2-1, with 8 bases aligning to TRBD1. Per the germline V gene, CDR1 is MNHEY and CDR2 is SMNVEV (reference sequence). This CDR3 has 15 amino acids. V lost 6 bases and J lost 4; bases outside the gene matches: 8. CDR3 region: CASRLDRGSYNEQFF. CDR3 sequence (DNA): TGTGCCAGCAGGCTCGACAGGGGCTCGTACAATGAGCAGTTCTTC.

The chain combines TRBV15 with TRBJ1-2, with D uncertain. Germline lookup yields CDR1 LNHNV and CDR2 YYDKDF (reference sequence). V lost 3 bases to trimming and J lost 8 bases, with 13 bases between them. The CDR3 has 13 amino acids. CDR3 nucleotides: TGTGCCACCAGCAGCGATCCGAACATCGGCTACACCTTC. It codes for CATSSDPNIGYTF.

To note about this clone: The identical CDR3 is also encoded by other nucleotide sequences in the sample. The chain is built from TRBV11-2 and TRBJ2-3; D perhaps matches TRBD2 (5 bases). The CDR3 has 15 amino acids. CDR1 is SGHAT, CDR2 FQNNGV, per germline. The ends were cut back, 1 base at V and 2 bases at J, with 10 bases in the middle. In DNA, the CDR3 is TGTGCCAGCAGCTTAGTCGGAGCGGACACAGATACGCAGTATTTT. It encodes CASSLVGADTDTQYF.

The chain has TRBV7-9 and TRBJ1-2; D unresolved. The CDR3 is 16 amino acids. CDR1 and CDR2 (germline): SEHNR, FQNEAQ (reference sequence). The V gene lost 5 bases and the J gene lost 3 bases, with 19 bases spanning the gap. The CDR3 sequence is CASSHLSGGVYYGYTF. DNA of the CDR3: TGTGCCAGCAGCCATCTTAGCGGCGGGGTTTACTATGGCTACACCTTC. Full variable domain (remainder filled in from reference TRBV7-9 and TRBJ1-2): DTGVSQNPRHKITKRGQNVTFRCDPISEHNRLYWYRQTLGQGPEFLTYFQNEAQLEKSRLLSDRFSAERPKGSFSTLEIQRTEQGDSAMYLCASSHLSGGVYYGYTFGSGTRLTVV.

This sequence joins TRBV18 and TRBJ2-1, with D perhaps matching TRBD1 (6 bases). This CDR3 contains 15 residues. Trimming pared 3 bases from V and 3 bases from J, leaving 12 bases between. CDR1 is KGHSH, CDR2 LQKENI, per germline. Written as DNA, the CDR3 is TGTGCCAGCTCACCGAAGACAGGCAACTACAATGAGCAGTTCTTC. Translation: CASSPKTGNYNEQFF.

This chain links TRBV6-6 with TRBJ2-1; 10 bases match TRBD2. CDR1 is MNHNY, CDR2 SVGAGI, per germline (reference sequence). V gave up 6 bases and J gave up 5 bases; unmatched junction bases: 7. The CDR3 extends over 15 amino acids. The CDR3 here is CASSRAGGLDNEQFF. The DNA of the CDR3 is TGTGCCAGCAGCAGAGCGGGGGGGCTGGACAATGAGCAGTTCTTC.

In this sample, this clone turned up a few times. CDR3 in amino acids: CAISQSRQVTTDTQYF. The DNA for the CDR3 is TGTGCCATCAGCCAATCGCGACAGGTCACCACAGATACGCAGTATTTT. The chain has TRBV10-3 and TRBJ2-3; D may be TRBD1 (6 bases). CDR3 size: 16 residues. V was cut by 6 bases and J by 2 bases, with 18 bases left in between. The germline V gene has CDR1 ENHRY and CDR2 SYGVKD.